This TCR beta chain stems from a study of T cells in Graves' hyperthyroidism and ophthalmopathy. Graves' hyperthyroidism is called stable when ophthalmopathy does not progress within 18 months. Each patient was aged 18 to 65 and had newly diagnosed hyperthyroidism of under 2 months' duration. The source material, RNA transcripts, was used to amplify TCR beta CDR3 regions. RT-PCR in the first round (using the HTBI primer set) targeted the TCR CDR3. TCRdb analysed the multiplex PCR reads with MiXCR anew, one entry per CDR3 protein. The sample yields about 290,000 distinct CDR3 sequences, roughly an eighth seen once. Germline CDR1 MDHEN, CDR2 SYDVKM. The CDR3 covers 13 residues. V dropped 3 bases and J dropped 6 bases, with 8 bases sitting between them. This clonotype has at least ten counts.

The sequenced material came from blood. The chain has TRBV28 and TRBJ1-4; D possibly corresponds to TRBD1 (5 bases). The TCR comes from a woman in her 40s with Graves' hyperthyroidism. The CDR3 sequence: CASSLGQDEKLFF. For the CDR3, the DNA is TGTGCCAGCAGTTTGGGGCAGGATGAAAAACTGTTTTTT.